This is a list of T cell receptor beta chains from one sample in a study of T-cell memory formation after mild COVID-19. TCRdb re-called the 5' RACE reads with MiXCR, one entry per CDR3 protein. The data hold roughly 190,000 distinct CDR3 sequences, with roughly a tenth observed a single time. The sequenced sample consisted of PBMCs or a T cell subset sorted from them (not recorded which). These receptors came from a man younger than 30 who had mild COVID-19 (a few samples of this study predate the infection). Cell type and time point are not known. CDR3s include the opening cysteine and the closing phenylalanine or tryptophan. Fields, in order: D gene, J gene, V gene, clone size, CDR3 protein, CDR3 DNA. The D gene is left open where the match is weak. The size of a clone is reported for some rows only, either as once, few or many, or as a class for expanded clones.

.	TRBJ1-1	TRBV5-6	.	CASSSWWAINTEAFF	TGTGCCAGCAGCTCATGGTGGGCGATAAACACTGAAGCTTTCTTT
TRBD2	TRBJ2-2	TRBV3-1	few	CASSQGKTSGVTGELFF	TGTGCCAGCAGCCAAGGGAAGACTAGCGGAGTCACCGGGGAGCTGTTTTTT
.	TRBJ2-1	TRBV7-2	many	CASSSDWNEQFF	TGTGCCAGCAGCTCGGACTGGAATGAGCAGTTCTTC
.	TRBJ1-5	TRBV20-1	many	CSARESGNQPQHF	TGCAGTGCTAGAGAGTCAGGGAATCAGCCCCAGCATTTT
.	TRBJ1-2	TRBV5-1	.	CASSLERGYYGYTF	TGCGCCAGCAGCCTGGAACGGGGTTATTATGGCTACACCTTC
TRBD2	TRBJ2-1	TRBV6-5	.	CASSRTSQHNEQFF	TGTGCCAGCAGTAGGACTAGTCAACACAATGAGCAGTTCTTC
.	TRBJ2-2	TRBV28	.	CASLVARGVTGELFF	TGTGCCAGCTTAGTTGCCAGGGGAGTAACCGGGGAGCTGTTTTTT
.	TRBJ1-4	TRBV5-1	.	CASSIEPSGLNEKLFF	TGCGCCAGCAGCATTGAACCCTCAGGTCTCAATGAAAAACTGTTTTTT
.	TRBJ1-2	TRBV12-3/TRBV12-4	few	CASTLPSFQGSRGYTF	TGTGCCAGCACCCTCCCCTCCTTTCAGGGGAGTCGTGGCTACACCTTC
.	TRBJ1-5	TRBV2	few	CASRSGLFSNQPQHF	TGTGCCAGCCGATCGGGACTCTTTAGCAATCAGCCCCAGCATTTT
.	TRBJ2-3	TRBV12-3/TRBV12-4	few	CASTLRPTDTQYF	TGTGCCAGCACCCTGCGGCCCACAGATACGCAGTATTTT
.	TRBJ1-2	TRBV4-1	.	CASSQDQWNYGYTF	TGCGCCAGCAGCCAAGATCAATGGAACTATGGCTACACCTTC
.	TRBJ2-5	TRBV7-2	.	CASSLRDTSSVETQYF	TGTGCCAGCAGCTTACGGGACACAAGCTCGGTTGAGACCCAGTACTTC
.	TRBJ2-3	TRBV5-1	many	CASSLPLSTDTQYF	TGCGCCAGCAGCTTGCCCCTTAGCACAGATACGCAGTATTTT
.	TRBJ1-5	TRBV7-2	few	CASSLDVEGFYSNQPQHF	TGTGCCAGCAGCTTAGATGTTGAAGGGTTCTATAGCAATCAGCCCCAGCATTTT
TRBD1	TRBJ2-3	TRBV27	.	CASSQHPGQRTQYF	TGTGCCAGCAGTCAGCATCCGGGACAGCGTACGCAGTATTTT
.	TRBJ2-7	TRBV5-6	few	CASSFQGISSSYEQYF	TGTGCCAGCAGCTTCCAGGGCATATCGTCCTCCTACGAGCAGTACTTC
.	TRBJ1-1	TRBV5-1	many	CASSLTSWVNTEAFF	TGCGCCAGCAGCCTAACTTCTTGGGTCAACACTGAAGCTTTCTTT
.	TRBJ1-5	TRBV6-5	.	CASRDGGFNQPQHF	TGTGCCAGCAGGGACGGGGGTTTCAATCAGCCCCAGCATTTT
.	TRBJ2-2	TRBV12-3/TRBV12-4	few	CASSLGSWFEGLDGELFF	TGTGCCAGCAGTTTAGGTTCCTGGTTTGAGGGATTGGACGGGGAGCTGTTTTTT
TRBD1	TRBJ1-4	TRBV27	.	CASSPLTGGNEKLFF	TGTGCCAGCAGTCCATTGACAGGGGGTAATGAAAAACTGTTTTTT
.	TRBJ2-2	TRBV6-5	.	CASSYSGGGDTGELFF	TGTGCCAGCAGTTACTCGGGAGGAGGGGACACCGGGGAGCTGTTTTTT
TRBD2	TRBJ2-3	TRBV7-2	many	CASSLDDYRGEYF	TGTGCCAGCAGCTTGGATGACTACCGGGGGGAGTATTTT
.	TRBJ1-2	TRBV11-2	.	CASSPIALYGYTF	TGTGCCAGCAGCCCGATCGCCCTCTATGGCTACACCTTC
.	TRBJ2-3	TRBV7-2	many	CASSVSDTQYF	TGTGCCAGCAGTGTTTCAGATACGCAGTATTTT
.	TRBJ1-6	TRBV6-1	.	CASSLHPRATNSPLHF	TGTGCCAGCAGTTTACATCCAAGGGCTACGAATTCACCCCTCCACTTT
.	TRBJ2-2	TRBV7-7	.	CASSIRENTGELFF	TGTGCTAGCAGCATCCGGGAGAACACCGGGGAGCTGTTTTTT
TRBD1	TRBJ2-5	TRBV7-6	few	CASSLAQDRVRKTQYF	TGTGCCAGCAGCTTAGCGCAGGACAGGGTTCGGAAGACCCAGTACTTC
.	TRBJ1-1	TRBV3-1	few	CASSQRSGNTEAFF	TGTGCCAGCAGCCAAAGGTCAGGGAACACTGAAGCTTTCTTT
.	TRBJ1-1	TRBV12-3/TRBV12-4	.	CASSPGDLGEAFF	TGTGCCAGCAGCCCGGGAGACTTGGGTGAAGCTTTCTTT
.	TRBJ1-2	TRBV7-8	.	CASSSVSSLGGYTF	TGTGCCAGCAGCTCGGTGTCCTCCTTGGGGGGCTACACCTTC
.	TRBJ2-5	TRBV5-1	few	CASSYGTVQETQYF	TGCGCCAGCAGCTACGGGACTGTTCAAGAGACCCAGTACTTC
.	TRBJ1-3	TRBV5-1	.	CASSLRGDGNTIYF	TGCGCCAGCAGCTTGAGAGGGGATGGAAACACCATATATTTT
.	TRBJ1-6	TRBV6-5	.	CASSPGVNGNSPLHF	TGTGCCAGCAGTCCCGGGGTAAACGGGAATTCACCCCTCCACTTT
.	TRBJ2-1	TRBV5-5	.	CASSLEEGEQFF	TGTGCCAGCAGCTTGGAAGAGGGTGAGCAGTTCTTC
TRBD2	TRBJ2-3	TRBV5-5	.	CASSPRGLGFMDTQYF	TGTGCCAGCAGCCCGAGGGGACTAGGTTTTATGGATACGCAGTATTTT
.	TRBJ2-6	TRBV12-3/TRBV12-4	few	CASSPPVGANVLTF	TGTGCCAGCAGCCCGCCGGTTGGGGCCAACGTCCTGACTTTC
TRBD1	TRBJ1-3	TRBV7-6	.	CASSPRTGPLLGNTIYF	TGTGCCAGCAGCCCGAGGACAGGGCCTTTACTGGGAAACACCATATATTTT
TRBD1	TRBJ1-1	TRBV5-1	few	CASSTTGGSGNTEAFF	TGCGCCAGCAGCACAACAGGGGGTAGTGGGAACACTGAAGCTTTCTTT
TRBD1	TRBJ1-2	TRBV7-9	.	CASSLARTGGAGYGYTF	TGTGCCAGCAGCTTGGCCAGGACAGGGGGCGCGGGGTATGGCTACACCTTC
.	TRBJ1-1	TRBV24-1	many	CATRRAADTEAFF	TGTGCCACCAGGCGGGCTGCCGACACTGAAGCTTTCTTT
.	TRBJ2-3	TRBV4-3	few	CASSQESGRATDTQYF	TGCGCCAGCAGCCAAGAGTCTGGCAGGGCCACAGATACGCAGTATTTT
TRBD2	TRBJ2-3	TRBV5-1	.	CASNRLAGGPDTQYF	TGCGCCAGCAACCGACTAGCGGGGGGGCCAGATACGCAGTATTTT
.	TRBJ2-2	TRBV7-3	.	CASSPGASTGELFF	TGTGCCAGCAGCCCGGGGGCTTCGACCGGGGAGCTGTTTTTT
.	TRBJ1-2	TRBV20-1	.	CSARVGTGVYGYTF	TGCAGTGCTAGAGTTGGGACGGGGGTATATGGCTACACCTTC
TRBD2	TRBJ2-1	TRBV20-1	.	CSARSFAGGPSNEQFF	TGCAGTGCTAGATCATTTGCGGGGGGGCCGAGTAATGAGCAGTTCTTC
TRBD1	TRBJ1-1	TRBV20-1	few	CSAPPYRGTEAFF	TGCAGTGCTCCCCCATACAGGGGAACTGAAGCTTTCTTT
.	TRBJ2-2	TRBV5-1	.	CASSFGAATGELFF	TGCGCCAGCAGCTTCGGGGCGGCCACCGGGGAGCTGTTTTTT
.	TRBJ1-3	TRBV2	few	CASSDRFSGNTIYF	TGTGCCAGCAGTGACCGATTTTCTGGAAACACCATATATTTT
.	TRBJ1-4	TRBV19	.	CASSDRYEKLFF	TGTGCCAGTAGCGACCGCTATGAAAAACTGTTTTTT
TRBD1	TRBJ2-1	TRBV7-2	few	CASSRDRVNNEQFF	TGTGCCAGCAGCCGGGACAGGGTGAACAATGAGCAGTTCTTC
.	TRBJ2-2	TRBV9	few	CASSVVGVGSLDMDTGELFF	TGTGCCAGCAGCGTAGTTGGTGTTGGCAGTCTAGACATGGACACCGGGGAGCTGTTTTTT
.	TRBJ2-1	TRBV20-1	.	CSAPRGGLYNEQFF	TGCAGTGCCCCGAGGGGGGGCCTCTACAATGAGCAGTTCTTC
TRBD1	TRBJ2-7	TRBV5-1	.	CASSTSGTGGYEQYF	TGCGCCAGCAGCACCTCCGGGACAGGGGGCTACGAGCAGTACTTC
.	TRBJ2-7	TRBV7-7	few	CASSLTTDHEQYF	TGTGCCAGCAGCTTAACGACAGATCACGAGCAGTACTTC
.	TRBJ2-2	TRBV5-6	many	CATRTGTYNTGELFF	TGTGCCACCAGAACCGGGACATACAACACCGGGGAGCTGTTTTTT
TRBD1	TRBJ2-2	TRBV11-2	few	CASTHLGDRGLGGELFF	TGTGCCAGCACCCACCTGGGGGACAGGGGGCTTGGCGGGGAGCTGTTTTTT
.	TRBJ1-5	TRBV20-1	.	CSARGPRGITSNQPQHF	TGCAGTGCTAGAGGTCCACGGGGTATAACGAGCAATCAGCCCCAGCATTTT